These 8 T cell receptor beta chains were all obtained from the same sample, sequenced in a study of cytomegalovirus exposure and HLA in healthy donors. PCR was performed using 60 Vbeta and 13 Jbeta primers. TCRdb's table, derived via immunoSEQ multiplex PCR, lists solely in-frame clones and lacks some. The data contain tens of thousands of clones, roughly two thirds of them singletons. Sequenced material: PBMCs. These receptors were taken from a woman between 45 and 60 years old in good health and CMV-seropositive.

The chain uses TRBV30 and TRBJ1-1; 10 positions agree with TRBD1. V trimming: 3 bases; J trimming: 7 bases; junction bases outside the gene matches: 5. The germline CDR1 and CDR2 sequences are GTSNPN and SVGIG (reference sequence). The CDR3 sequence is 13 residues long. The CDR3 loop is CAWRGQGSSEAFF. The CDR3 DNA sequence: TGTGCCTGGAGGGGACAGGGGTCGAGTGAAGCTTTCTTT.

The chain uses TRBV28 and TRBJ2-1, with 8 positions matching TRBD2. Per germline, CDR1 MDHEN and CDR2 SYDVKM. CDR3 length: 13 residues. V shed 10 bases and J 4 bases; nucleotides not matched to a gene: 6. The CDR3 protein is CATRAGVYNEQFF. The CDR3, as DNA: TGTGCCACCCGAGCGGGGGTATACAATGAGCAGTTCTTC.

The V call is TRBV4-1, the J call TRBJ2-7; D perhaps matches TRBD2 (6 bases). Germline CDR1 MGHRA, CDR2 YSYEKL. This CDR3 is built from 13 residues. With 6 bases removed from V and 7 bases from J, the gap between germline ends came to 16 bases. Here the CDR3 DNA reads TGCGCCAGCAGTAGGGCTTTGGCGGGAGAGCAGTACTTC. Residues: CASSRALAGEQYF.

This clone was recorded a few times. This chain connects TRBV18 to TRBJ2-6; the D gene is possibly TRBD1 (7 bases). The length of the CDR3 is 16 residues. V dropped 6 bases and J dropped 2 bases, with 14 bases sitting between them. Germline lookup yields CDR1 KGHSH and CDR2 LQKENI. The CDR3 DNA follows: TGTGCCAGCTCCCGCAGGGGGGACCCTGGGGCCAACGTCCTGACTTTC. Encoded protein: CASSRRGDPGANVLTF.

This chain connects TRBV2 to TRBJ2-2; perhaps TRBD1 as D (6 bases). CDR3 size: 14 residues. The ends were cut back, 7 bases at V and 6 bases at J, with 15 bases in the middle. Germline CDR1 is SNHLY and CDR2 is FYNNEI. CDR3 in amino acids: CASIEVRGSGELFF. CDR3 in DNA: TGTGCCAGCATCGAGGTCAGGGGCTCCGGGGAGCTGTTTTTT.

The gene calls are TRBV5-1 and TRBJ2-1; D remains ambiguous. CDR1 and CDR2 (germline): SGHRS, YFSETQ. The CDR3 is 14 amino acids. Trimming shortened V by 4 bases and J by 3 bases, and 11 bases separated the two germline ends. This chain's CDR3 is CASSDGSYYNEQFF. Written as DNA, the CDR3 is TGCGCCAGCAGCGACGGGTCCTACTACAATGAGCAGTTCTTC.

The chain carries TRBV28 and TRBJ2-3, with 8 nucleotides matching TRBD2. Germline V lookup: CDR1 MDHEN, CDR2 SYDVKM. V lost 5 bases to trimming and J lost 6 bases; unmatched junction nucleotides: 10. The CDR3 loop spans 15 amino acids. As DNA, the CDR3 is TGTGCCAGCAGTCCCGCCGGACTAGCTTTGGATACGCAGTATTTT. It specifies CASSPAGLALDTQYF.

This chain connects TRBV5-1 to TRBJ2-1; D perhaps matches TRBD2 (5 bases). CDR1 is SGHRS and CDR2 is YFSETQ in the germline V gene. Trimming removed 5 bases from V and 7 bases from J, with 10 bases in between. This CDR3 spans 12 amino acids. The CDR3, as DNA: TGCGCCAGCAGTCTAGCAACTAATGAGCAGTTCTTC. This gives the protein CASSLATNEQFF.